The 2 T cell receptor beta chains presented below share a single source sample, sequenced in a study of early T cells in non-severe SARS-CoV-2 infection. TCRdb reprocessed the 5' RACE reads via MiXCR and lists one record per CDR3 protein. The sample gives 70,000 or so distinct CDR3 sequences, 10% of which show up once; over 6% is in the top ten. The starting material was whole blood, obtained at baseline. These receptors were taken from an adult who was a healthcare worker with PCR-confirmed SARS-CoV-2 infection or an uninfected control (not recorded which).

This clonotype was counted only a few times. CDR3 protein: CASSFGQGALDTQYF. DNA of the CDR3: TGTGCCAGCAGTTTCGGCCAGGGGGCATTAGATACGCAGTATTTT. This rearrangement joins TRBV28 to TRBJ2-3; 8 bases are a match to TRBD1. This CDR3 has 15 residues. Germline CDR1 and CDR2: MDHEN and SYDVKM. The V segment lost 3 bases and the J segment 5 bases; nucleotides outside the gene matches: 7.

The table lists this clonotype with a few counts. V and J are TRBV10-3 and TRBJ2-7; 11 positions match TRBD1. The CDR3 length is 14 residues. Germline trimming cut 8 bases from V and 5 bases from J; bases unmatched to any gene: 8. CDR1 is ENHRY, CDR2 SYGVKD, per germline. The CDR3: CAILDRGQSDEQYF. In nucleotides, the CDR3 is TGTGCCATCCTGGACAGGGGGCAAAGCGACGAGCAGTACTTC.